These T cell receptor beta chains were read from a single sample in a study of blood T cell repertoires in COVID-19. Produced via immunoSEQ multiplex PCR; TCRdb's table is partial and in-frame only. Among about 400,000 clones listed, around 92% were seen once. The specimen sequenced was PBMCs or T cells enriched from blood (not recorded which). All receptors come from a woman in her twenties or thirties who had recovered from COVID-19. CDR3s include the opening cysteine and the closing phenylalanine or tryptophan. A D gene is named only where the DNA matches it firmly. The size field is filled for only some rows; it gives once, few, many or a size class.

cdr3_aa	cdr3_nt	j_call	clone_size	d_call	v_call
CASSSPRTGGTEAFF	TGTGCCAGCAGTTCCCCGAGGACAGGGGGAACTGAAGCTTTCTTT	TRBJ1-1	-	TRBD1	TRBV6-5
CASSLAANEQFF	TGTGCCAGCAGTTTGGCCGCCAATGAGCAGTTCTTC	TRBJ2-1	few	-	TRBV12-3/TRBV12-4
CASRLTGTQYF	TGTGCCAGCAGACTAACAGGGACCCAGTACTTC	TRBJ2-5	-	-	TRBV6-5
CASSLRVQNTEAFF	TGTGCCAGCAGTTTGCGGGTACAGAACACTGAAGCTTTCTTT	TRBJ1-1	-	-	TRBV28
CASSRKGQGAFF	TGTGCCAGTAGTAGGAAGGGACAGGGAGCTTTCTTT	TRBJ1-1	once	TRBD1	TRBV19
CASSDGDRGRFEKLFF	TGTGCCAGCAGTGACGGGGACAGGGGGCGTTTTGAAAAACTGTTTTTT	TRBJ1-4	-	TRBD1	TRBV25-1
CASSPLAGGRQFF	TGTGCCAGCAGCCCACTAGCGGGGGGTCGGCAGTTCTTC	TRBJ2-1	-	TRBD2	TRBV12-3/TRBV12-4
CAWSPGGLPYEQYF	TGTGCCTGGAGCCCGGGCGGGTTGCCCTACGAGCAGTACTTC	TRBJ2-7	-	-	TRBV30
CASYFGSGNTIYF	TGTGCCAGCTACTTCGGCTCTGGAAACACCATATATTTT	TRBJ1-3	-	-	TRBV12-3/TRBV12-4
CASSAGQGLNSNQPQHF	TGTGCCAGCAGTGCGGGACAGGGATTGAATAGCAATCAGCCCCAGCATTTT	TRBJ1-5	many	TRBD1	TRBV6-1
CASSLTGLRRSVRQETQYF	TGTGCCAGCAGTTTGACCGGGTTAAGGCGGTCTGTACGCCAAGAGACCCAGTACTTC	TRBJ2-5	few	-	TRBV27
CASSLHSQETQYF	TGTGCCAGCAGCCTCCACAGTCAAGAGACCCAGTACTTC	TRBJ2-5	-	-	TRBV9
CASSATGWNTEAFF	TGTGCCAGCAGCGCCACAGGGTGGAACACTGAAGCTTTCTTT	TRBJ1-1	-	-	TRBV5-6
CASSAMYRFGSPLHF	TGTGCCAGCAGTGCCATGTACAGGTTTGGTTCACCCCTCCACTTT	TRBJ1-6	-	-	TRBV25-1
CASAGMNEQFF	TGTGCCAGCGCAGGGATGAATGAGCAGTTCTTC	TRBJ2-1	-	-	TRBV18
CASSQDGTGSYEQYF	TGTGCCAGCAGCCAAGATGGAACAGGATCCTACGAGCAGTACTTC	TRBJ2-7	-	-	TRBV3-1/TRBV3-2
CAWSVQDHRGANVLTF	TGTGCCTGGAGTGTACAGGACCACCGCGGGGCCAACGTCCTGACTTTC	TRBJ2-6	-	-	TRBV30
CASTLGGPHSPLHF	TGTGCCAGCACCCTCGGGGGGCCGCATTCACCCCTCCACTTT	TRBJ1-6	-	-	TRBV27
CASSLSTRDFYGYTF	TGTGCCAGCAGCTTATCCACCCGGGACTTCTATGGCTACACCTTC	TRBJ1-2	-	-	TRBV7-9
CATQTGQSNTGELFF	TGTGCCACCCAGACAGGGCAATCGAACACCGGGGAGCTGTTTTTT	TRBJ2-2	-	TRBD1	TRBV28
CALSRGLSYEQYF	TGTGCCCTCAGCCGGGGTCTTTCCTACGAGCAGTACTTC	TRBJ2-7	-	-	TRBV30
CASSSPRIRRSCEQYF	TGTGCCAGCAGCTCGCCTAGGATCCGACGGAGTTGCGAGCAGTACTTC	TRBJ2-7	-	-	TRBV5-6
CASREQGSNYGYTF	TGTGCCAGCAGGGAACAGGGTAGCAACTATGGCTACACCTTC	TRBJ1-2	-	-	TRBV28
CASTGSSNQPQHF	TGTGCCAGCACTGGGAGTAGCAATCAGCCCCAGCATTTT	TRBJ1-5	-	-	TRBV6-5
CASSIRPRTGEGETQYF	TGTGCCAGTAGTATAAGGCCGAGGACAGGGGAGGGAGAGACCCAGTACTTC	TRBJ2-5	-	TRBD1	TRBV19
CASRKPGQGLRNTGELFF	TGTGCCAGCAGGAAACCGGGACAGGGATTGCGTAACACCGGGGAGCTGTTTTTT	TRBJ2-2	-	TRBD1	TRBV11-2
CASSKRTGDYEQYF	TGTGCCAGCAGCAAACGGACAGGGGACTACGAGCAGTACTTC	TRBJ2-7	-	TRBD1	TRBV11-3